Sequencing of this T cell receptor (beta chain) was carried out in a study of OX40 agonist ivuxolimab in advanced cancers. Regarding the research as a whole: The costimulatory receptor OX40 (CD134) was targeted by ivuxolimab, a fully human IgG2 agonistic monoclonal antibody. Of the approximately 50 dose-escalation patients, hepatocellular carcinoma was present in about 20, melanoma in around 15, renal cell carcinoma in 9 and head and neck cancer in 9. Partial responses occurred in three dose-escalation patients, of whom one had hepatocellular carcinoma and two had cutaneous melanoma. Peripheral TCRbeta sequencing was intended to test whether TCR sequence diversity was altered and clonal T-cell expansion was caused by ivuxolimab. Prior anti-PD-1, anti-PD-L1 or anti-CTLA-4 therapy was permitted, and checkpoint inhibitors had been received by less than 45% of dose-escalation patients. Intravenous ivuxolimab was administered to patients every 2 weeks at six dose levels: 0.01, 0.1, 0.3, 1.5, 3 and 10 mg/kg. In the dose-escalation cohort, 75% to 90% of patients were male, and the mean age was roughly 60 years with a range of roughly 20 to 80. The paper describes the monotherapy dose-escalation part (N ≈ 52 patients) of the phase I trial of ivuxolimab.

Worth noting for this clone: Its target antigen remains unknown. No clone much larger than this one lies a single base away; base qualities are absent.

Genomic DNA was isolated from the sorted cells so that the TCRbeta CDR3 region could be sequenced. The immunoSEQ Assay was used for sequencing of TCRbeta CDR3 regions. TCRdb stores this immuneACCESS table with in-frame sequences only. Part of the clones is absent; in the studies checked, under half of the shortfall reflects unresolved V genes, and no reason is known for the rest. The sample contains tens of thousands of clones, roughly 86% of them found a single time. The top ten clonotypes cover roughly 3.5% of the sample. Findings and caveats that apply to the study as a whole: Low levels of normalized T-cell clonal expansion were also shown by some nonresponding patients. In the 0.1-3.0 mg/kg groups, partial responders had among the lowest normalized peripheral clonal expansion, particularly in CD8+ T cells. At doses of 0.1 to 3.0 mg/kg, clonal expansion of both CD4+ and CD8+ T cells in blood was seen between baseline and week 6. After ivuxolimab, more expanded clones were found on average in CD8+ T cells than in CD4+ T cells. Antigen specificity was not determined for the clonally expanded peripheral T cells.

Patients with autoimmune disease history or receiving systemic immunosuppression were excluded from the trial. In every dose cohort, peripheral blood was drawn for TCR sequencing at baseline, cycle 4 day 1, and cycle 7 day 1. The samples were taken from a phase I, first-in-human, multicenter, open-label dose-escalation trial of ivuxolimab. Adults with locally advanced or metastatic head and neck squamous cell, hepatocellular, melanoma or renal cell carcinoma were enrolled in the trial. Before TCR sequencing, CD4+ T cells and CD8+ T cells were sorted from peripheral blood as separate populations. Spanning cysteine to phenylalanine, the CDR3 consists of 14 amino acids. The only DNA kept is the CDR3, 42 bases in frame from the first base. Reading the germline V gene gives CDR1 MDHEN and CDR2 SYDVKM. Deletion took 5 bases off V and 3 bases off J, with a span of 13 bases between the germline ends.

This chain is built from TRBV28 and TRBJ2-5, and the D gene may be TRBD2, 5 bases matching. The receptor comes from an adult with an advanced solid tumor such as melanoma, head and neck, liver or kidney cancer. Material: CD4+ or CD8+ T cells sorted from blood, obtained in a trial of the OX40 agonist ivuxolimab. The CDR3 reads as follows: CASSGLGREETQYF. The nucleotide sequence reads TGTGCCAGCAGTGGACTGGGGAGAGAAGAGACCCAGTACTTC.